The source of this TCR beta chain is a study of control samples from healthy donors and cancer patients. The table came from immunoSEQ multiplex PCR; TCRdb's copy has only in-frame clones and leaves some out. The sample contains about 89,000 clones, over 75% of which appear only once. The germline V gene has CDR1 LGHNT and CDR2 FRNRAP. Trimming took off 6 bases at V and 0 bases at J, with 12 bases between the two ends. This CDR3 has 15 amino acids. This chain links TRBV12-5 with TRBJ1-5, with D possibly being TRBD1 (5 bases). This TCR was sampled from a woman in her thirties or forties in good health. The material sequenced was blood. CDR3 loop: CASGPGTDSNQPQHF. Written as DNA, the CDR3 is TGTGCTAGTGGCCCTGGGACGGATAGCAATCAGCCCCAGCATTTT.